The rows below give T cell receptor beta chains drawn from one sample of a study of T cell responses to AZD1222 COVID-19 vaccine. Data came from immunoSEQ multiplex PCR; TCRdb stores just in-frame clones and leaves some out. The sample shows 95,000 to 150,000 clones, 88% of them seen only once. The sample here was peripheral blood, taken on day 0 of AZD1222 vaccination. These receptor sequences come from an adult in good health. The conserved cysteine and the conserved F or W are not part of the CDR3 here. A D gene is named only where the DNA matches it firmly. Rows give clone size only sometimes, using once, few, many, or a class for an expanded clone.

cdr3_aa j_call v_call clone_size d_call
ASSDRPQTYEQY TRBJ2-7 TRBV19 . .
ASSQGRAGTREQY TRBJ2-7 TRBV13 once .
AISPGQGRNEQF TRBJ2-1 TRBV10-3 . TRBD1
ASMQSASRRETQY TRBJ2-5 TRBV3-1/TRBV3-2 . .
ASSPQEGSSGNTIY TRBJ1-3 TRBV18 . .
ASSREDRSGYT TRBJ1-2 TRBV27 . TRBD1
ASSLGLADSYNEQF TRBJ2-1 TRBV7-9 once TRBD2
ASFLRGGGVGTQY TRBJ2-5 TRBV7-2 . TRBD2
ASSLDGERTDTQY TRBJ2-3 TRBV27 . .
AWSQQLNTEAF TRBJ1-1 TRBV30 . .
ASSLGRRSGNTIY TRBJ1-3 TRBV5-6 . .
ASSSGYEQY TRBJ2-7 TRBV27 . .
ASGWDRANEQY TRBJ2-7 TRBV12-3/TRBV12-4 . TRBD1
ASSLGLGENTEAF TRBJ1-1 TRBV11-3 . .
ASRGAYGYT TRBJ1-2 TRBV7-3 . .
ATSDFGTGSTNEQF TRBJ2-1 TRBV24-1 . TRBD1
ASSLGDQPQH TRBJ1-5 TRBV12-3/TRBV12-4 . .
ATSDRGAYEQY TRBJ2-7 TRBV24-1 few TRBD2
ASSQALSGGAVGELF TRBJ2-2 TRBV4-2 . TRBD2
ASRINQNTEAF TRBJ1-1 TRBV19 few .
ASSPIREVSEQY TRBJ2-7 TRBV7-6 . .
ASSPRDSLGNEQY TRBJ2-7 TRBV18 . TRBD1
ASSTRTGLGNTEAF TRBJ1-1 TRBV11-2 . TRBD1
ASRARGRDTQY TRBJ2-3 TRBV11-2 . TRBD1
ASGLVLWFYT TRBJ1-2 TRBV12-5 . .
ASSLRENTEAF TRBJ1-1 TRBV7-8 . .
ASSSSGEGQETQY TRBJ2-5 TRBV28 . TRBD2
ASGDLTGELF TRBJ2-2 TRBV21-1 . .
ASSYGGGQPQH TRBJ1-5 TRBV6-2/TRBV6-3 . .
AISEYSNQPQH TRBJ1-5 TRBV10-3 . .
ASNFQGQREVPFNEQF TRBJ2-1 TRBV2 . TRBD2
ASSSNVYGYT TRBJ1-2 TRBV12-3/TRBV12-4 . .
ASTTRHNEQF TRBJ2-1 TRBV6-5 . .
ASSIRLAGATGELF TRBJ2-2 TRBV3-1/TRBV3-2 . TRBD2
ATSETGGSHGYT TRBJ1-2 TRBV24-1 . TRBD1
ASRSTGDGNTIY TRBJ1-3 TRBV6-5 few TRBD1
ASSSRWGNQPQH TRBJ1-5 TRBV7-8 . .
ASSVGTGNDRAYEQY TRBJ2-7 TRBV9 . TRBD1
ASSGRGTYGGSYEQY TRBJ2-7 TRBV18 . .
ASVETSGGSYEQY TRBJ2-7 TRBV28 once TRBD2
ASSYSTGGAEAF TRBJ1-1 TRBV6-5 . .
SVIGYRGQSTNTEAF TRBJ1-1 TRBV29-1 . TRBD1
SVEDPVSAGLSYGYT TRBJ1-2 TRBV29-1 once .
ASSSPPEQAAF TRBJ1-1 TRBV6-5 few .
ASSFPGTGRYEQY TRBJ2-7 TRBV28 . TRBD1
ASSWAASDQPQH TRBJ1-5 TRBV6-5 . .
ASSISQRNEKLF TRBJ1-4 TRBV19 . .
ASSSGPTYEQY TRBJ2-7 TRBV4-1 . .
ASRLTGGEVAEAF TRBJ1-1 TRBV7-3 . TRBD1
SVASAPDGVGQF TRBJ2-1 TRBV29-1 few .